This TCR beta chain originates from a study of cytomegalovirus exposure and HLA in healthy donors. Notes on this clone: Its target is unknown.

Profiled with immunoSEQ multiplex PCR; TCRdb holds only in-frame clones, not every one. The sample shows around 190,000 clones, approximately 78% of them seen only once. Study-level points and caveats: The authors listed 150 or so TCR beta chains as cytomegalovirus-associated. Reported performance of the classifier showed diagnosis of cytomegalovirus status with high specificity and sensitivity.

This CDR3 contains 12 residues. Trimming cost V 4 bases and J 5 bases; bases outside gene matches: 2. Germline values: CDR1 GTSNPN, CDR2 SVGIG (reference sequence). The rearrangement links TRBV30 to TRBJ2-3; 8 bases map to TRBD1. This TCR was recovered from a young woman in good health and CMV-seronegative. The specimen sequenced was PBMCs. DNA of the CDR3: TGTGCCTGGAACAGGGGGGAAGATACGCAGTATTTT. Its protein product is CAWNRGEDTQYF.